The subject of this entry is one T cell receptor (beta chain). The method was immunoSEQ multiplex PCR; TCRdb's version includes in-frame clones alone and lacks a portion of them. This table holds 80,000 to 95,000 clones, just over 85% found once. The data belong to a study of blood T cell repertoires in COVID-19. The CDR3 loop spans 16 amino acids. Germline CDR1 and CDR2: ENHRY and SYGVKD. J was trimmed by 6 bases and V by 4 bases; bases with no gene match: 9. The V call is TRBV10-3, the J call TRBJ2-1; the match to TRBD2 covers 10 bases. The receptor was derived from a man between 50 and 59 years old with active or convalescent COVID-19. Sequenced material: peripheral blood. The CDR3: CAISGDLAGASNEQFF. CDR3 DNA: TGTGCCATCAGTGGTGACCTAGCGGGAGCCTCCAATGAGCAGTTCTTC.